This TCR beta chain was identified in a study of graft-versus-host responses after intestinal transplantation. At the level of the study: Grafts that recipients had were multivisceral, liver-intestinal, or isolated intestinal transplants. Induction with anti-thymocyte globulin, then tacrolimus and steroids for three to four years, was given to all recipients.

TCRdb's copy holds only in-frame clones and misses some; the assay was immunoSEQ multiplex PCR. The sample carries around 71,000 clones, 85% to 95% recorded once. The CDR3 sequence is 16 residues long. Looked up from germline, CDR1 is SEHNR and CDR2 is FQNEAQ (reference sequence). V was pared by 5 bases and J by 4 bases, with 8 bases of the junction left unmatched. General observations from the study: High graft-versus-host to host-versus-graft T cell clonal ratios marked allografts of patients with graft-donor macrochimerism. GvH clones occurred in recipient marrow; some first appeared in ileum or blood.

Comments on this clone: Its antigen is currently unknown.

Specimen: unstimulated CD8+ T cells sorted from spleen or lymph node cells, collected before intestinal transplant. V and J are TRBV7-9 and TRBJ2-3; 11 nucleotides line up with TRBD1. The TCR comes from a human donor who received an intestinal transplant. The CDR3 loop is CASSPTGTGGADTQYF. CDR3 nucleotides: TGTGCCAGCAGCCCTACGGGGACAGGGGGGGCAGATACGCAGTATTTT. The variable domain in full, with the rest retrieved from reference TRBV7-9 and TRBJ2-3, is DTGVSQNPRHKITKRGQNVTFRCDPISEHNRLYWYRQTLGQGPEFLTYFQNEAQLEKSRLLSDRFSAERPKGSFSTLEIQRTEQGDSAMYLCASSPTGTGGADTQYFGPGTRLTVL.